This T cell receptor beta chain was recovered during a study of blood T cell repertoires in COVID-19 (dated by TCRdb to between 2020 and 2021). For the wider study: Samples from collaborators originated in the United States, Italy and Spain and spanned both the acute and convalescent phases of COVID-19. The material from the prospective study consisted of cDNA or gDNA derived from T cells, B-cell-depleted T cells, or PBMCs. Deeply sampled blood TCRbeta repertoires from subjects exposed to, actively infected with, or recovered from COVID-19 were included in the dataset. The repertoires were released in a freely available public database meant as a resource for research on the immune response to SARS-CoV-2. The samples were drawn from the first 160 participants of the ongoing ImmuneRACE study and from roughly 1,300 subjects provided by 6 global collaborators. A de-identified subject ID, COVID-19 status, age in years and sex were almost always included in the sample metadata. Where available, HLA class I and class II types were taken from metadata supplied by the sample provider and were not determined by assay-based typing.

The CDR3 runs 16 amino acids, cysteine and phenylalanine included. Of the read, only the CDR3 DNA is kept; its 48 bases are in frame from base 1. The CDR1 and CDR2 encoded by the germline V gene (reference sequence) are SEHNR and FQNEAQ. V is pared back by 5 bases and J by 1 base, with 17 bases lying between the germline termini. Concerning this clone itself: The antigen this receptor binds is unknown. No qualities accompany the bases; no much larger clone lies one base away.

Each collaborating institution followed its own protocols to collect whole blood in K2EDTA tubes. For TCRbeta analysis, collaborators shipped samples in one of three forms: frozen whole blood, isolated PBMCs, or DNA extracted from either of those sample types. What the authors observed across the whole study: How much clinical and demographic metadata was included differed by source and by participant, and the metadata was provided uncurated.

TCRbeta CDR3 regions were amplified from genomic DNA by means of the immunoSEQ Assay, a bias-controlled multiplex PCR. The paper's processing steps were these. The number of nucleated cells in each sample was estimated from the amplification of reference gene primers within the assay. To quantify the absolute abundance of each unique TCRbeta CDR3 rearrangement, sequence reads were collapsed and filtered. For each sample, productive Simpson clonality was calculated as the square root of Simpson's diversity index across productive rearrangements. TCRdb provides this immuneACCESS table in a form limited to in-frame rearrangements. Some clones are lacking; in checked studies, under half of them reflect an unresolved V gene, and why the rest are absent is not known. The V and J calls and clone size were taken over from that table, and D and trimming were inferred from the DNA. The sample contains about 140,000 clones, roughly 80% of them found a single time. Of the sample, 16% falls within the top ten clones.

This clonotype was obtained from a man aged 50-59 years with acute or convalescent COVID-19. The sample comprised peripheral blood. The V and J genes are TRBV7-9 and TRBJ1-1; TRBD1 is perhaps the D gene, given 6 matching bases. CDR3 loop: CASSLTTGLTNTEAFF. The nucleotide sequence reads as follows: TGTGCCAGCAGCCTTACTACAGGGTTGACGAACACTGAAGCTTTCTTT.